A selection of T cell receptor beta chains follows, all from one sample in a study of blood T cell repertoires in COVID-19. Here immunoSEQ multiplex PCR was the method, and the copy in TCRdb shows in-frame clones only, minus some. This table holds about 170,000 clones, 85% to 95% found once. Sequenced material: peripheral blood. The source of these receptors is a woman in her 50s with acute or convalescent COVID-19. CDR3s include the opening cysteine and the closing phenylalanine or tryptophan. D genes are given only for firm matches. Size is stated for part of the rows, as once, few or many counts, or as a class when the clone is expanded.

V gene	clone size	J gene	D gene	CDR3 DNA	CDR3 protein
TRBV20-1	.	TRBJ2-1	.	TGCAGTGCTGGTGGACGGGCAGCGGCGCAGTTCTTC	CSAGGRAAAQFF
TRBV28	few	TRBJ2-3	TRBD2	TGTGCCAGCAGTTTAGGACTAGCCCGTGCAGATACGCAGTATTTT	CASSLGLARADTQYF
TRBV19	.	TRBJ1-2	.	TGTGCCAGTAGTACCGCAGGCGCTGACTATGGCTACACCTTC	CASSTAGADYGYTF
TRBV4-1	once	TRBJ1-2	TRBD1	TGCGCCAGCAGCCGAGACCAGGGGGATAAGGGCTACACCTTC	CASSRDQGDKGYTF
TRBV19	.	TRBJ2-5	.	TGTGCCAGTGGTAACGGGGAGACCCAGTACTTC	CASGNGETQYF
TRBV10-2	.	TRBJ1-2	.	TGCGCCAGCAGCCCGACTGGGGCGTATGGCTACACCTTC	CASSPTGAYGYTF
TRBV4-1	.	TRBJ2-5	.	TGCGCCAGCAGATCCGTGGGGCCTGAGGAGACCCAGTACTTC	CASRSVGPEETQYF
TRBV4-3	.	TRBJ2-3	TRBD2	TGCGCCAGCAGCCAAGAATGTAATACTAGCGGGAGCTATACGCAGTATTTT	CASSQECNTSGSYTQYF
TRBV29-1	.	TRBJ2-7	TRBD1	TGCAGCGTTGAAGTGAGTGGGGACAGCGTTACCTACGAGCAGTACTTC	CSVEVSGDSVTYEQYF
TRBV28	.	TRBJ2-7	TRBD1	TGTGCCAGCAGCCTGACAGGGGTCTCCTACGAGCAGTACTTC	CASSLTGVSYEQYF
TRBV4-2	.	TRBJ2-2	.	TGTGCCAGCCCCTTTGGCGGGTTCGGGGAGCTGTTTTTT	CASPFGGFGELFF
TRBV4-2	.	TRBJ1-4	TRBD1	TGTGCCAGCAGCCAAGAAGAGGAGGGGGCAAGAGAAATAGAACTGTTTTTT	CASSQEEEGAREIELFF
TRBV10-3	.	TRBJ1-4	TRBD1	TGTGCCACCATGGACAGGACGGATGAAAAACTGTTTTTT	CATMDRTDEKLFF
TRBV5-1	.	TRBJ1-1	.	TGCGCCAGCAGCTTGGACAGACGGGACAAATTCAAGAACACTGAAGCTTTCTTT	CASSLDRRDKFKNTEAFF
TRBV6-4	.	TRBJ1-6	TRBD1	TGTGCCAGCAGTGACAGGGGACAGGGAGATTCACCCCTCCACTTT	CASSDRGQGDSPLHF
TRBV14	.	TRBJ1-1	.	TGTGCCAGCAGCCAGCTGGGGGGATCGAACACTGAAGCTTTCTTT	CASSQLGGSNTEAFF
TRBV27	once	TRBJ1-2	.	TGTGCCAGCAGTTCGCTAATATCCAGGGGTCTCCGGTTGTGGCATGGCTACACCTTC	CASSSLISRGLRLWHGYTF
TRBV9	.	TRBJ1-3	TRBD1	TGTGCCAGCAGCCCACGGGGACAGGTGGACGGAAACACCATATATTTT	CASSPRGQVDGNTIYF
TRBV6-5	.	TRBJ1-5	TRBD1	TGTGCCAGCAGTCCAAGCACAGGGGCCGATCAGCCCCAGCATTTT	CASSPSTGADQPQHF
TRBV3-1/TRBV3-2	.	TRBJ1-2	TRBD1	TGTGCCAGCAGCCAAGGAGGGGGCGAGTATGGCTACACCTTC	CASSQGGGEYGYTF
TRBV2	.	TRBJ1-1	.	TGTGCCAGCAGTGAAGCGGGGGGGTGGGAGAGCACTGAAGCTTTCTTT	CASSEAGGWESTEAFF
TRBV7-2	.	TRBJ2-7	TRBD1	TGTGCCAGCAGGCCAACAGGGGGCTCCGAGCAGTACTTC	CASRPTGGSEQYF
TRBV25-1	.	TRBJ1-4	.	TGTGCCAGCGGGAGTGGGGACTTCCCCGAAAAACTGTTTTTT	CASGSGDFPEKLFF
TRBV25-1	.	TRBJ1-4	TRBD1	TGTGCCAGCAGTCCCGACAGGGGAGTTGGTAATGAAAAACTGTTTTTT	CASSPDRGVGNEKLFF
TRBV15	.	TRBJ1-5	.	TGTGCCACCAGCACCCCCGGCGGTCAGCCCCAGCATTTT	CATSTPGGQPQHF
TRBV3-1/TRBV3-2	.	TRBJ1-6	.	TGTGCCAGCAGCCAAGTCCTTGTAGAATCACCCCTCCACTTT	CASSQVLVESPLHF
TRBV28	once	TRBJ1-5	.	TGTGCCAGCAGTTCCGGCAATCAGCCCCAGCATTTT	CASSSGNQPQHF
TRBV7-2	.	TRBJ2-7	TRBD2	TGTGCCAGCAGCTTAGCGGGAGGGCCGGGGCAGCAGTACTTC	CASSLAGGPGQQYF
TRBV5-8	many	TRBJ1-1	TRBD1	TGTGCCAGCAGCGCGCGAGGACAGGGGAACACTGAAGCTTTCTTT	CASSARGQGNTEAFF
TRBV6-2/TRBV6-3	.	TRBJ1-3	.	TGTGCCAGCAGTAGGGGGAACCACGGAAACACCATATATTTT	CASSRGNHGNTIYF
TRBV19	once	TRBJ1-5	TRBD1	TGTGCCAGTAGTGGACAGGGTCAGCCCCAGCATTTT	CASSGQGQPQHF
TRBV5-1	.	TRBJ1-1	TRBD1	TGCGCCAGCAGCTTGGGACAGGGGAGAAACACTGAAGCTTTCTTT	CASSLGQGRNTEAFF
TRBV11-2	.	TRBJ1-5	.	TGTGCCAGCAGCCCCCGGGAGAAGAATCAGCCCCAGCATTTT	CASSPREKNQPQHF
TRBV6-2/TRBV6-3	.	TRBJ2-7	.	TGTGCCAGCAGTTACAAGCCGGCGGGGACCTCCTACGAGCAGTACTTC	CASSYKPAGTSYEQYF
TRBV6-5	few	TRBJ2-7	.	TGTGCCAGCAGTCAAAGGGAGGACTACGAGCAGTACTTC	CASSQREDYEQYF
TRBV2	.	TRBJ1-1	.	TGTGCCAGCAGCGCTTGGGAGGAAGCTTTCTTT	CASSAWEEAFF
TRBV19	.	TRBJ2-1	TRBD2	TGTGCCAGTACTCAGGGACTAGCGGTTTACAATGAGCAGTTCTTC	CASTQGLAVYNEQFF
TRBV3-1/TRBV3-2	.	TRBJ2-1	TRBD2	TGTGCCAGCAGCCAAGTAACTAGCGGGGAGCAGTTCTTC	CASSQVTSGEQFF
TRBV15	.	TRBJ1-5	.	TGTGCCACCAGCAGAGGCCAGGGGCCCCCTTTCAATCAGCCCCAGCATTTT	CATSRGQGPPFNQPQHF
TRBV28	.	TRBJ1-2	TRBD1	TGTGCCAGCAGCACTCCGGGACAGGTTTCGGATGGCTACACCTTC	CASSTPGQVSDGYTF
TRBV15	.	TRBJ1-5	.	TGTGCCACCAGCAGACCAGGACAGATGGCTCCCCAGCATTTT	CATSRPGQMAPQHF
TRBV7-9	.	TRBJ1-5	TRBD1	TGTGCCAGCAGCCCCGGACAGGGACCAGGGCAGCCCCAGCATTTT	CASSPGQGPGQPQHF